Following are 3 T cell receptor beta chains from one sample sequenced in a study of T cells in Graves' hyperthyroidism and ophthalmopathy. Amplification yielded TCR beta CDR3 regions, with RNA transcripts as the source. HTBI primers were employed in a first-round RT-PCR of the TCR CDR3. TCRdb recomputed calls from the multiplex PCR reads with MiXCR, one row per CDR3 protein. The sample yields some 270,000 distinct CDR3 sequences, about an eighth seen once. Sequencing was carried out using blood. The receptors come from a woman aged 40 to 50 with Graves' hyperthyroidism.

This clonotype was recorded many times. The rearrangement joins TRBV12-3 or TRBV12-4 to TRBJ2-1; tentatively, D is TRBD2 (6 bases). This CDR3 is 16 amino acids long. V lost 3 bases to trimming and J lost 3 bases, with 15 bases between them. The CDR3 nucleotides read TGTGCCAGCAGTTTCGGAGGGAGAGAGCGCTACAATGAGCAGTTCTTC. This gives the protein CASSFGGRERYNEQFF.

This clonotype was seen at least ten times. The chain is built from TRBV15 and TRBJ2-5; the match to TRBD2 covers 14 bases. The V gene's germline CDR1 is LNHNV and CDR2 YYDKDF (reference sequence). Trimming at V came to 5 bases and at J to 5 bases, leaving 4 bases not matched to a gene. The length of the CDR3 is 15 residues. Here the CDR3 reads CATSPWTSGRETQYF. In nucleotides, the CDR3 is TGTGCCACCAGCCCATGGACTAGCGGGAGGGAGACCCAGTACTTC. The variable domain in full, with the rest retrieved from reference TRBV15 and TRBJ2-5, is DAMVIQNPRYQVTQFGKPVTLSCSQTLNHNVMYWYQQKSSQAPKLLFHYYDKDFNNEADTPDNFQSRRPNTSFCFLDIRSPGLGDTAMYLCATSPWTSGRETQYFGPGTRLLVL.

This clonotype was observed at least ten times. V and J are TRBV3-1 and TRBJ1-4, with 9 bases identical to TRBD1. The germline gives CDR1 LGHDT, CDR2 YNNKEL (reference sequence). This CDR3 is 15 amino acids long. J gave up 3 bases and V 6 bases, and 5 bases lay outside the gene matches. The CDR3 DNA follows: TGTGCCAGCAGAATGCGGACAGGGGCTAATGAAAAACTGTTTTTT. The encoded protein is CASRMRTGANEKLFF.